Below are 10 T cell receptor beta chains sequenced from a single sample in a study of tumor T cells in aggressive B-cell lymphoma. The data were produced by immunoSEQ multiplex PCR, yet TCRdb's version contains in-frame clones alone and is incomplete. Here the sample spans fewer than 6,500 clones, approximately 94% being singletons. The specimen sequenced was tumor tissue. The receptors stem from an adult with diffuse large B cell lymphoma.

A word on this clone: This CDR3 is also generated by other DNA sequences in the sample. The rearrangement uses TRBV21-1 and TRBJ2-7; the table calls TRBD1, which could not be checked here. TRBV21-1 is an annotated pseudogene. The CDR3 contains 16 residues. The CDR3 reads CASSKAIRGSGYEQYF. CDR3 nucleotides: TGTGCCAGCAGCAAAGCGATCAGGGGGTCAGGCTACGAGCAGTACTTT.

A remark on this clone: At one of its ends the junction is not consistent with the germline gene, which may arise from a read error. The J gene is TRBJ2-5, the V gene TRBV28; 7 positions match TRBD1. Germline CDR1 is MDHEN and CDR2 is SYDVKM. This CDR3 is 13 amino acids long. The CDR3 nucleotides are TGTGCCGGCAGTTTGGACAGGCAAGAGACCCAGTACTTC. As protein: CAGSLDRQETQYF.

The rearrangement joins TRBV7-9 to TRBJ2-3; no clear D. Germline CDR1 and CDR2: SEHNR and FQNEAQ (reference sequence). This CDR3 has 15 residues. Trimming stripped 1 base from V and 1 base from J, with 9 bases between. CDR3 bases: TGTGCCAGCAGCTTAGGCGGAGAGGGCACAGATACGCAGTATTTT. Translated, it gives CASSLGGEGTDTQYF. Full variable domain (rest looked up from reference TRBV7-9 and TRBJ2-3): DTGVSQNPRHKITKRGQNVTFRCDPISEHNRLYWYRQTLGQGPEFLTYFQNEAQLEKSRLLSDRFSAERPKGSFSTLEIQRTEQGDSAMYLCASSLGGEGTDTQYFGPGTRLTVL.

The chain joins TRBV4-1 to TRBJ2-7, with a weak D call TRBD1 (5 bases). The germline gives CDR1 MGHRA, CDR2 YSYEKL. This CDR3 contains 13 residues. The germline V and J ends were trimmed by 3 bases and 6 bases, with 12 bases remaining between them. This chain's CDR3 is CASSQAAGREQYF. The CDR3 DNA reads TGCGCCAGCAGCCAGGCGGCAGGGCGCGAGCAGTACTTC.

J is TRBJ2-1 and V is TRBV6-5; D gene unclear. CDR1 is MNHEY and CDR2 is SVGAGI in the germline V gene. This CDR3 contains 14 residues. Trimming stripped 4 bases from V and 5 bases from J, with 12 bases between. The CDR3 bases are TGTGCCAGCAGTTGGGCACCGATCCACAATGAGCAGTTCTTC. Its protein is CASSWAPIHNEQFF.

The gene calls are TRBV7-6 and TRBJ2-5; the D gene is possibly TRBD1 (5 bases). The CDR3 length is 12 residues. V lost 5 bases and J 10 bases, leaving 14 bases between the germline ends. Germline V gene sequence: CDR1 SGHVS, CDR2 FNYEAQ. The chain's CDR3 is CASSQGLKDQYF. DNA of the CDR3: TGTGCCAGCAGCCAGGGTTTGAAGGACCAGTACTTC.

This clone was picked up one time. The chain has TRBV4-1 and TRBJ2-1; 10 nucleotides line up with TRBD2. The V segment lost 0 bases and the J segment 6 bases; nucleotides outside the gene matches: 5. In germline, CDR1 is MGHRA, CDR2 YSYEKL. The CDR3 loop spans 16 amino acids. CDR3 residues: CASSQDLAGEGNEQFF. DNA of the CDR3: TGCGCCAGCAGCCAAGATCTAGCGGGGGAGGGCAATGAGCAGTTCTTC.

This clone was counted a single time. The chain uses TRBV4-3 and TRBJ1-3; 7 positions match TRBD1. The junction had 10 bases not matched to a gene; V was cut back by 9 bases and J by 2 bases. CDR3 length: 15 residues. The germline CDR1 and CDR2 sequences are LGHNA and YSLEER. CDR3 nucleotides: TGCGCCAGTTCTTATCTGGGGACAGCTGGAAACACCATATATTTT. Amino acids: CASSYLGTAGNTIYF.

This sequence joins TRBV4-3 and TRBJ1-1; D gene unclear. CDR3 length: 14 amino acids. Germline values: CDR1 LGHNA, CDR2 YSLEER. Trimming took off 3 bases at V and 6 bases at J, with 14 bases between the two ends. CDR3 loop: CASSHLYGVPEAFF. The CDR3 coding sequence is TGCGCCAGCAGCCACCTGTACGGGGTACCTGAAGCTTTCTTT.

In DNA form, the CDR3 reads TGTGCCAGCAGCTCGAGTCACGAGCAGTACTTC. This codes for CASSSSHEQYF. The rearrangement joins TRBV11-1 to TRBJ2-7; D unclear. The ends were cut back, 4 bases at V and 5 bases at J, with 6 bases in the middle. CDR3 length equals 11 residues. The germline V gene encodes CDR1 SGHAT and CDR2 FQDESV (reference sequence).